This T cell receptor (beta chain) was documented in a study of blood T cell repertoires in COVID-19 (dated by TCRdb to 2020 to 2022). Notes on the research overall: Collaborator samples came from the United States, Italy and Spain and covered acute and convalescent phases of COVID-19. The material from the prospective study consisted of cDNA or gDNA derived from T cells, B-cell-depleted T cells, or PBMCs. Deeply sampled blood TCRbeta repertoires from subjects exposed to, actively infected with, or recovered from COVID-19 were included in the dataset. The repertoires were made available in a free public database intended to serve as a resource for research on the immune response to SARS-CoV-2. Samples came from the ongoing ImmuneRACE study (first 160 participants) plus 1,254 subjects from 6 global collaborators. Nearly every sample came with metadata listing a de-identified subject ID, COVID-19 status, age in years and sex. Where available, HLA class I and class II types were taken from metadata supplied by the sample provider and were not determined by assay-based typing.

Overall study outcomes, separate from this receptor: The amount of clinical and demographic metadata varied by source and participant and was provided uncurated.

This clone came up once. Its binding antigen is unknown. One base away there is no much larger clone; base qualities are not given. TCRbeta CDR3 regions were amplified from genomic DNA by means of the immunoSEQ Assay, a bias-controlled multiplex PCR. The authors' analysis ran thus. Nucleated cell counts per sample were estimated from amplification of reference gene primers within the assay. Sequence reads were collapsed and filtered to measure the absolute abundance of every unique TCRbeta CDR3 rearrangement. For each sample, productive Simpson clonality was calculated as the square root of Simpson's diversity index across productive rearrangements. TCRdb stores this immuneACCESS table with in-frame sequences only. Part of the clones is absent; in the studies checked, under half of the shortfall reflects unresolved V genes, and no reason is known for the rest. Clone size and V and J calls were adopted from that table, with D and trimming inferred from the DNA. The sample table records 95,000 to 150,000 clones; around 79% of these occur just once. The ten largest clones take up about 2.5% of the sample.

Its CDR3 holds 15 amino acids, cysteine through phenylalanine. The CDR3 DNA has 45 bases and is translated from base 1. The germline V gene encodes CDR1 SGHTA and CDR2 FQGNSA. V is cut by 5 bases and J by 0 bases, and the space between the germline ends is 12 bases. Whole blood was collected in K2EDTA tubes by collaborating institutions according to the institutions' own protocols. For TCRbeta analysis, collaborators shipped samples in one of three forms: frozen whole blood, isolated PBMCs, or DNA extracted from either of those sample types. The sequence was obtained from a man aged 65 to 85 with acute or convalescent COVID-19. This receptor chain uses TRBV7-2 and TRBJ2-3; the D gene is not confidently resolved. Sequenced: peripheral blood. The CDR3 region has the sequence CASSPARTSTDTQYF. The DNA sequence is as follows: TGTGCCAGCAGCCCCGCAAGAACTAGCACAGATACGCAGTATTTT.